This entry concerns a single TCR beta chain. The sample originates from a study of blood T cell repertoires in COVID-19. Trimming cost V 4 bases and J 2 bases; bases outside gene matches: 3. CDR1 SGDLS and CDR2 YYNGEE come from the germline V gene. The CDR3 covers 17 residues. This table comes from immunoSEQ multiplex PCR, and its TCRdb copy is limited to in-frame clones, with some not included. This sample has 200,000 or so clones, with about 80% found just once. The chain links TRBV9 to TRBJ2-2; 15 nucleotides match TRBD2. The receptor's source is a middle-aged woman with acute COVID-19. Sequencing was carried out using PBMCs or T cells enriched from blood (not recorded which). The CDR3: CASSPGLAGGNTGELFF. CDR3 DNA: TGTGCCAGCAGCCCGGGACTAGCGGGAGGAAACACCGGGGAGCTGTTTTTT. Drawing the rest from reference TRBV9 and TRBJ2-2, the complete variable domain is DSGVTQTPKHLITATGQRVTLRCSPRSGDLSVYWYQQSLDQGLQFLIQYYNGEERAKGNILERFSAQQFPDLHSELNLSSLELGDSALYFCASSPGLAGGNTGELFFGEGSRLTVL.